This TCR beta chain emerged from a study of cytomegalovirus exposure and HLA in healthy donors. Trimming at V came to 5 bases and at J to 5 bases, leaving 13 bases not matched to a gene. The CDR3 totals 16 residues. Germline lookup yields CDR1 SEHNR and CDR2 FQNEAQ (reference sequence). Primers for the PCR totalled 60 Vbeta and 13 Jbeta. The data were produced by immunoSEQ multiplex PCR, yet TCRdb's version contains in-frame clones alone and is incomplete. Reported are tens of thousands of clones; the ten largest clones contain about 4%. Sequencing used PBMCs. The sequence derives from a female donor in good health and CMV-seropositive. This sequence joins TRBV7-9 and TRBJ2-5, with TRBD1 identical over 8 bases. The CDR3 here is CASSAALQGGRETQYF. CDR3 nucleotides: TGTGCCAGCAGCGCCGCCTTACAGGGGGGCCGGGAGACCCAGTACTTC.